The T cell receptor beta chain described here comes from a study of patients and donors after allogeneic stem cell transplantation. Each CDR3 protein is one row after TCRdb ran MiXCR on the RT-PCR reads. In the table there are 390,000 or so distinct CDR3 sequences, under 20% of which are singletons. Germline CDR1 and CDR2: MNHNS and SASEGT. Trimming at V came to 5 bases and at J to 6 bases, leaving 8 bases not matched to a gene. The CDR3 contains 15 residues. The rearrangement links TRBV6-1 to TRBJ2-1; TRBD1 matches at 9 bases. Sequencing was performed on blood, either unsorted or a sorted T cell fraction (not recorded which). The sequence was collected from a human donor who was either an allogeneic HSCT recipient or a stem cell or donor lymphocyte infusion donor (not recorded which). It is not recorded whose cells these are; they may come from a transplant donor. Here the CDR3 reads CASSPTGGRTNEQFF. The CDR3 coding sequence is TGTGCCAGCAGTCCGACAGGGGGGAGGACCAATGAGCAGTTCTTC.